One sample yielded the 10 T cell receptor beta chains listed below, sequenced in a study of tumor T cells in aggressive B-cell lymphoma. Clones were sequenced by immunoSEQ multiplex PCR, and TCRdb holds only the in-frame ones, with some missing. Of 6,000 or so clones listed, over 65% are singletons. Specimen: tumor tissue. These receptors originate from an adult with diffuse large B cell lymphoma.

The rearrangement links TRBV21-1 to TRBJ2-1; TRBD1 reflects the table's D call only, with no check against the DNA. TRBV21-1 is annotated as a pseudogene. This CDR3 is 17 amino acids long. CDR3 region: CASSKVGDRDSYNEQFF. The DNA for the CDR3 is TGTGCCAGCAGCAAAGTGGGGGACAGGGACTCCTACAATGAGCAGTTCTTC.

This CDR3 reads CASSPPRTANVLTF. The CDR3 DNA reads as TGTGCCAGCAGCCCACCGAGAACTGCCAACGTCCTGACTTTC. The chain combines TRBV7-9 with TRBJ2-6; D is undetermined. With 5 bases removed from V and 7 bases from J, the gap between germline ends came to 12 bases. CDR1 is SEHNR, CDR2 FQNEAQ, per germline (reference sequence). The CDR3 is 14 amino acids. The full variable domain, rest sourced from reference TRBV7-9 and TRBJ2-6, is DTGVSQNPRHKITKRGQNVTFRCDPISEHNRLYWYRQTLGQGPEFLTYFQNEAQLEKSRLLSDRFSAERPKGSFSTLEIQRTEQGDSAMYLCASSPPRTANVLTFGAGSRLTVL.

A single count supports this clone. This chain connects TRBV20-1 to TRBJ2-5; D is undetermined. With 6 bases removed from V and 1 base from J, the gap between germline ends came to 6 bases. There are 11 residues in the CDR3. CDR1 is DFQATT, CDR2 SNEGSKA, per germline (reference sequence). This CDR3 is CSAPSQETQYF. CDR3 coding DNA: TGCAGTGCCCCTTCCCAAGAGACCCAGTACTTC.

As concerns this clone: Other DNA sequences within the sample encode an identical CDR3. This chain links TRBV9 with TRBJ1-2; TRBD1 might be the D (6 bases). The V gene lost 4 bases and the J gene lost 5 bases, with 12 bases spanning the gap. CDR3 length: 13 amino acids. Germline loops: CDR1 SGDLS, CDR2 YYNGEE. The CDR3 sequence: CASSQDRQYGYTF. CDR3 DNA sequence: TGTGCCAGCAGCCAAGACAGGCAATATGGCTACACCTTC.

The chain couples TRBV7-9 to TRBJ2-7, with unresolved D. The V gene lost 5 bases and the J gene lost 3 bases, with 5 bases spanning the gap. The V gene's germline CDR1 is SEHNR and CDR2 FQNEAQ (reference sequence). CDR3 length: 11 amino acids. The CDR3 region is CASSLFYEQYF. The CDR3 DNA sequence: TGTGCCAGCAGCCTTTTCTACGAGCAGTACTTC. Full variable domain (rest looked up from reference TRBV7-9 and TRBJ2-7): DTGVSQNPRHKITKRGQNVTFRCDPISEHNRLYWYRQTLGQGPEFLTYFQNEAQLEKSRLLSDRFSAERPKGSFSTLEIQRTEQGDSAMYLCASSLFYEQYFGPGTRLTVT.

The CDR3 DNA follows: TGCGCCAGCAGCCCGACCGGGACAGCCTACGAGCAGTACTTC. Its protein product is CASSPTGTAYEQYF. The chain employs TRBV4-3 and TRBJ2-5; 7 nucleotides align to TRBD1. Matching the DNA end better, TRBJ2-7 makes the J call doubtful. The germline CDR1 and CDR2 sequences are LGHNA and YSLEER. This CDR3 has 14 amino acids.

V gene TRBV5-6 combines with J gene TRBJ2-7; D unresolved. Germline V gives CDR1 SGHDT, CDR2 YYEEEE. V was pared by 2 bases and J by 0 bases, with 12 bases between. The CDR3 spans 15 residues. The CDR3 DNA reads as TGTGCCAGCAGCTTCGAGACGTACAGCTCCTACGAGCAGTACTTC. It encodes CASSFETYSSYEQYF.

This chain joins TRBV19 and TRBJ1-2; 10 bases agree with TRBD1. V trimming: 7 bases; J trimming: 6 bases; junction bases outside the gene matches: 8. Germline loops: CDR1 LNHDA, CDR2 SQIVND (reference sequence). This CDR3 contains 14 residues. The chain's CDR3 is CASNDVDRGHGYTF. The DNA of the CDR3 is TGTGCCAGTAACGACGTCGACAGGGGGCATGGCTACACCTTC.

This rearrangement joins TRBV4-2 to TRBJ2-7; a weak D match, TRBD1 (6 bases). V gave up 4 bases and J gave up 4 bases, with 14 bases separating them. The CDR3 is 14 residues long. Per the germline V gene, CDR1 is LGHNA and CDR2 is YNFKEQ. CDR3: CASSPLTGLYEQYF. In nucleotides, the CDR3 is TGTGCCAGCAGCCCCCTTACAGGGCTGTACGAGCAGTACTTC.

The chain combines TRBV2 with TRBJ1-4; a possible D gene is TRBD1 (5 bases). CDR3 length: 15 residues. The V end was cut by 6 bases, the J end by 2 bases, with 13 bases between. CDR1 is SNHLY and CDR2 is FYNNEI in the germline V gene. The CDR3 sequence is CASRKNRITNEKLFF. The CDR3 DNA follows: TGTGCCAGCAGGAAAAACAGGATTACTAATGAAAAACTGTTTTTT.